Below, 20 T cell receptor beta chains from the same sample are listed, as sequenced in a study of T-cell memory formation after mild COVID-19. MiXCR was run by TCRdb on the 5' RACE reads, yielding one entry per CDR3 protein. The sample lists about 260,000 distinct CDR3 sequences; about a sixth were seen once. Sequencing used PBMCs or a T cell subset sorted from them (not recorded which). The receptors originated from a young man who had mild COVID-19 (a few samples of this study predate the infection). Cell type and time point are not known.

This clonotype was seen only a few times. The chain employs TRBV4-2 and TRBJ1-1; D is uncertain. The CDR3 covers 15 residues. Germline CDR1 and CDR2: LGHNA and YNFKEQ. V was pared by 0 bases and J by 0 bases, with 8 bases between. CDR3: CASSQDLPLNTEAFF. CDR3 bases: TGTGCCAGCAGCCAAGATCTCCCCTTGAACACTGAAGCTTTCTTT.

This clonotype was found a few times. The CDR3 reads CASSKDRGLNQPQHF. The DNA for the CDR3 is TGTGCCAGTAGCAAGGACAGGGGCCTGAATCAGCCCCAGCATTTT. J is TRBJ1-5 and V is TRBV19; 9 bases map to TRBD1. The junction had 7 bases not matched to a gene; V was cut back by 6 bases and J by 4 bases. The CDR3 has 15 residues. Germline V gene lookup returns CDR1 LNHDA and CDR2 SQIVND (reference sequence).

The chain links TRBV2 to TRBJ2-7; 13 bases agree with TRBD2. V shed 3 bases, J shed 9 bases, and the junction held 11 bases outside the gene matches. Looked up from germline, CDR1 is SNHLY and CDR2 is FYNNEI. The CDR3 spans 16 residues. The CDR3: CASSDPGTSGERSQYF. Here the CDR3 DNA reads TGTGCCAGCAGTGACCCGGGGACTAGCGGGGAGAGATCGCAGTACTTC. Looking up the rest from reference TRBV2 and TRBJ2-7 gives the full variable domain: EPEVTQTPSHQVTQMGQEVILRCVPISNHLYFYWYRQILGQKVEFLVSFYNNEISEKSEIFDDQFSVERPDGSNFTLKIRSTKLEDSAMYFCASSDPGTSGERSQYFGPGTRLTVT.

The chain has TRBV21-1 and TRBJ1-1. TRBV21-1 is an annotated pseudogene. The CDR3 sequence is 14 residues long. The CDR3 nucleotides read TGTGCCAGCAGCCCGCGGGCGGAGAACACTGAAGCTTTCTTT. It codes for CASSPRAENTEAFF.

The rearrangement uses TRBV29-1 and TRBJ1-3, with D perhaps matching TRBD1 (5 bases). CDR3 length equals 13 residues. Germline-derived CDR1 and CDR2 are SQVTM and ANQGSEA. The V end was cut by 4 bases, the J end by 1 base, with 8 bases between. As DNA, the CDR3 is TGCAGCGTTGCTGGGGGTTCTGGAAACACCATATATTTT. It translates to CSVAGGSGNTIYF. The full variable domain, in which reference TRBV29-1 and TRBJ1-3 provide the parts outside the CDR3, is SAVISQKPSRDICQRGTSLTIQCQVDSQVTMMFWYRQQPGQSLTLIATANQGSEATYESGFVIDKFPISRPNLTFSTLTVSNMSPEDSSIYLCSVAGGSGNTIYFGEGSWLTVV.

The table lists this clonotype with a few counts. This sequence joins TRBV5-1 and TRBJ2-1; a weak D match, TRBD2 (6 bases). Germline CDR1 is SGHRS and CDR2 is YFSETQ. Trimming shortened V by 1 base and J by 6 bases, and 11 bases separated the two germline ends. The CDR3 loop spans 14 amino acids. CDR3 region: CASSLLRRGNEQFF. As DNA, the CDR3 is TGCGCCAGCAGCTTGTTGAGGCGGGGCAATGAGCAGTTCTTC.

This clonotype showed up just a few times. The rearrangement joins TRBV28 to TRBJ2-2; 9 nucleotides agree with TRBD1. The CDR3 is 16 residues long. Losses at the gene ends were 4 bases for V and 4 bases for J; bases not matched to a gene: 7. Germline-derived CDR1 and CDR2 are MDHEN and SYDVKM. The CDR3 reads CASSSQQGAGTGELFF. Here the CDR3 DNA reads TGTGCCAGCAGTTCCCAACAGGGGGCGGGCACCGGGGAGCTGTTTTTT.

This chain connects TRBV5-6 to TRBJ2-1, with unresolved D. Trimming left V 2 bases short and J 6 bases short, with 9 bases between. Germline V gene lookup returns CDR1 SGHDT and CDR2 YYEEEE. The CDR3 consists of 13 residues. The CDR3 nucleotides are TGTGCCAGCAGCTTTTCTCGATTCAATGAGCAGTTCTTC. This gives the protein CASSFSRFNEQFF.

The genes are TRBV2 and TRBJ2-7, with D possibly being TRBD2 (6 bases). The CDR3 has 14 residues. The ends were cut back, 5 bases at V and 0 bases at J, with 11 bases in the middle. The germline CDR1 and CDR2 sequences are SNHLY and FYNNEI. The CDR3 here is CASSRRGASYEQYV. As DNA, the CDR3 is TGTGCCAGCAGTCGGCGGGGCGCCTCCTACGAGCAGTACGTC.

This clonotype was seen only once. The chain uses TRBV6-5 and TRBJ1-2; D possibly corresponds to TRBD1 (6 bases). The germline V and J ends were trimmed by 5 bases and 6 bases, with 28 bases remaining between them. The CDR3 is 18 residues long. The germline gives CDR1 MNHEY, CDR2 SVGAGI. The CDR3 coding sequence is TGTGCCAGCAGTCCCATGGATATGCGGGGGCCTAACGAGGATGGCTACACCTTC. Translating gives CASSPMDMRGPNEDGYTF.

The J gene is TRBJ1-1, the V gene TRBV29-1; D is ambiguous. With 0 bases removed from V and 4 bases from J, the gap between germline ends came to 18 bases. Germline values: CDR1 SQVTM, CDR2 ANQGSEA. The CDR3 contains 16 residues. CDR3 sequence: CSVEDPNAIRGTEAFF. DNA for the CDR3: TGCAGCGTTGAAGATCCGAATGCTATCCGGGGCACTGAAGCTTTCTTT.

This clonotype was counted between two and nine times. This chain links TRBV20-1 with TRBJ2-7, with 11 bases lining up with TRBD1. J lost 4 bases, V lost 3 bases, and 5 bases had no gene match. Germline V gene data show CDR1 as DFQATT and CDR2 as SNEGSKA (reference sequence). The CDR3 has 14 residues. Here the CDR3 DNA reads TGCAGTGCTAGGGGGACAGGGGGGAAATACGAGCAGTACTTC. Protein sequence: CSARGTGGKYEQYF.

This sequence joins TRBV6-5 and TRBJ1-2; TRBD1 agrees at 7 bases. Germline V CDR1 and CDR2: MNHEY, SVGAGI. The CDR3 contains 13 residues. After removal of 0 bases from V and 6 bases from J, the junction contained 1 base not matched to a gene. The CDR3 DNA is TGTGCCAGCAGTTACTCCGGGACAGATGGCTACACCTTC. Translation gives CASSYSGTDGYTF.

This clonotype has a handful of counts. This chain links TRBV20-1 with TRBJ2-3, with D unclear. The CDR3 runs 12 residues. In germline, CDR1 is DFQATT, CDR2 SNEGSKA (reference sequence). The V end was cut by 3 bases, the J end by 6 bases, with 10 bases between. This chain's CDR3 is CSASSGSDTQYF. DNA for the CDR3: TGCAGTGCTAGTTCGGGCTCCGATACGCAGTATTTT.

This clonotype has just one count. This rearrangement joins TRBV20-1 to TRBJ1-2; perhaps TRBD1 as D (6 bases). Germline loops: CDR1 DFQATT, CDR2 SNEGSKA (reference sequence). V lost 2 bases and J 2 bases, leaving 15 bases between the germline ends. CDR3 length: 15 amino acids. The CDR3 region is CSARSLGQTNYGYTF. The CDR3 nucleotides are TGCAGTGCTAGATCTTTAGGACAGACAAACTATGGCTACACCTTC.

On this clonotype itself: An end of the junction does not agree with germline; a read error may underlie this. The chain uses TRBV24-1 and TRBJ2-5; perhaps D is TRBD1 or TRBD2 (5 bases each). CDR3 size: 16 residues. Per the germline V gene, CDR1 is KGHDR and CDR2 is SFDVKD. CDR3 sequence reads: CASSEGRGTLEETQYF. The CDR3 bases are TGTGCCAGCAGTGAGGGGCGAGGGACCCTCGAGGAGACCCAGTACTTC.

This clonotype was counted a few times. The CDR3 loop is CASRQYTEAFF. The CDR3 DNA follows: TGCGCCAGTCGACAGTACACTGAAGCTTTCTTT. The chain recombines TRBV5-1 with TRBJ1-1; D is perhaps TRBD1 (5 bases). CDR3 length: 11 residues. V dropped 8 bases and J dropped 3 bases, with 8 bases sitting between them. Germline V CDR1 and CDR2: SGHRS, YFSETQ.

This clonotype was counted a few times. CDR3 nucleotides: TGCGCCAGCAGCCAAGAACCGGGACAGGGGATTTCACCCCTCCACTTT. Protein: CASSQEPGQGISPLHF. V usage is TRBV4-3 and J usage is TRBJ1-6, with 10 bases lining up with TRBD1. Germline loops: CDR1 LGHNA, CDR2 YSLEER. J was trimmed by 9 bases and V by 0 bases; bases with no gene match: 5. This CDR3 comprises 16 residues.

Only a few counts were recorded for this clonotype. This chain uses TRBV4-1 with TRBJ1-2; 10 bases map to TRBD1. CDR1 is MGHRA, CDR2 YSYEKL, per germline. The CDR3 covers 18 residues. Losses at the gene ends were 0 bases for V and 3 bases for J; bases not matched to a gene: 10. CDR3 in DNA: TGCGCCAGCAGCCAAGACGCCCGGGACAGGGGCTACGACTATGGCTACACCTTC. Translating gives CASSQDARDRGYDYGYTF.

The CDR3 loop is CATSEDSADRVQHF. The CDR3 nucleotides read TGTGCCACCAGTGAGGACTCGGCGGACCGTGTACAGCATTTT. J is TRBJ1-5 and V is TRBV24-1, with D hard to call. CDR1 is KGHDR and CDR2 is SFDVKD in the germline V gene. The CDR3 sequence is 14 residues long. Trimming took 4 bases from V and 13 from J, leaving 19 bases between them.